The source of this T cell receptor (beta chain) is a study of T cell changes during pregnancy in multiple sclerosis. Trimming removed 4 bases from V and 2 bases from J; junction bases left unmatched: 4. Germline CDR1 is MDHEN and CDR2 is SYDVKM. The CDR3 length is 14 residues. Assay used: immunoSEQ multiplex PCR; TCRdb lists only in-frame clones, some missing. Of around 110,000 clones in the sample, about 93% were seen once. The rearrangement uses TRBV28 and TRBJ1-1; 7 bases fit TRBD1. This TCR derives from a female donor with multiple sclerosis, enrolled in a pregnancy study. The sequencing used peripheral blood, collected in the third trimester of pregnancy. This CDR3 reads CASSSTGLNTEAFF. The CDR3 nucleotides are TGTGCCAGCAGTTCGACAGGGTTAAACACTGAAGCTTTCTTT.